Listed here is a single T cell receptor beta chain. No antigen is known for it. Time point reported: 2014-2015 season, 7 days after vaccination. Donors with HIV/AIDS, active malignancy, immunomodulators or active illness were excluded. The data belong to a study of follicular helper T cells after annual influenza vaccination. Study-wide results and limits: ICOS-CD38- cTfh most often held earlier Day 7 ICOS+CD38+ clones. Plasmablast frequency change correlated with clonality change in ICOS+CD38+ cTfh.

Libraries were prepared by immunoSEQ multiplex PCR; TCRdb keeps only in-frame clonotypes and omits some of them. The table lists 1,000 to 1,500 clones, about 70% of them singletons. Looked up from germline, CDR1 is SGHDT and CDR2 is YYEEEE. V lost 0 bases and J lost 2, with 14 bases in between. The CDR3 runs 16 residues. The origin of this receptor is an adult who received the influenza vaccine. This sequence joins TRBV5-6 and TRBJ2-5, with D perhaps matching TRBD1 (7 bases). This sample comprised CXCR5+ CD38+ circulating T follicular helper cells from blood, obtained 7 days after influenza vaccination. Indicated subset: circulating Tfh, non-naive CD4+CXCR5+PD-1+ (ICOS+CD38+ or ICOS-CD38-). As DNA, the CDR3 is TGTGCCAGCAGCTTGGTGGGCGGGACAGCACAAGAGACCCAGTACTTC. It yields the protein CASSLVGGTAQETQYF.